The T cell receptor (beta chain) described here comes from a study of cytomegalovirus exposure and HLA in healthy donors (dated by TCRdb to 2015 to 2018). With regard to the full study: According to an earlier analysis of a few hundred of the donors, roughly 180 million T cells yielded 90 million to 140 million unique TCR beta sequences and about 300 Gb of sequence data. A later genetic analysis used genome-wide SNP genotypes for about 60% of the 666 donors, treating that subset as a discovery cohort. Rather than using new phenotypic data, the later analysis identified candidate immune exposures from TCR beta sequences and from how often those sequences occurred across donors. Besides the first cohort of approximately 710 subjects, a separate validation cohort made up of 120 or so different subjects was used. The study aimed to test whether cataloging public T cell receptors could reveal signatures of past pathogen exposure. Using immunosequencing, the study profiled T cell repertoires from approximately 700 subjects and related those repertoires to cytomegalovirus serostatus. An early release that covered some 630 HLA-typed donors contained around 330 gigabases of sequencing data and tens of millions of unique TCR sequences. The number of typed donors differed by locus: about 629-640 for A, B, C, DRB1 and DQB1; some 500 for DQA1; 606 for DPA1; and some 450 for DPB1. Donor age, sex, ethnicity and CMV serostatus were compiled alongside the repertoire data. On average, around 200,000 unique TCR beta nucleotide sequences were sequenced per donor among a few hundred genotyped donors of the cohort, with roughly 20% of those sequences being non-productive. To predict cytomegalovirus infection status, the study combined high-throughput TCR immunosequencing, statistical association of individual TCRs with disease status, and machine learning. An earlier analysis of fewer than 700 of the donors applied high-throughput TCR beta sequencing to assess whether each TCR beta V gene segment acted as functional or pseudogenic. HLA typing included class I and class II loci at four-digit resolution. Every repertoire in the discovery cohort had been generated on one and the same sequencing platform. Of the 300 to 450 genotyped donors, about 80% fell in the genetic ancestry cluster associated with self-reported Caucasian donors. A later analysis re-examined previously published TCR beta repertoires from around 670 donors and added high-resolution HLA genotyping to investigate patterns of TCR occurrence. Because of strong linkage in the cohort, four to six DR-DQ haplotypes were treated as single units for association and clustering.

What the study reported, not specific to this receptor: Because the 87-base-pair reads could not distinguish some IMGT-functional V segments, including TRBV6-2 and TRBV6-3, those segments were excluded. A cluster of highly shared sequence variants was judged likely to represent a technical artifact of the sequencing pipeline. In an earlier analysis of some 540 of the donors, most TCR beta V segments appeared in productive rearrangements about 87% or about 30% of the time, broadly matching IMGT annotations. For the cohort, immune exposure information was limited to CMV serostatus. Only TCR beta chains were sequenced in this cohort, and the absence of alpha or paired-chain data limited detectable features. A further reported finding was that TCR beta sequences accurately predicted the HLA-A and HLA-B alleles for most subjects in the first cohort. V-gene and J-gene trimming of TCR beta chains was associated with a missense DCLRE1C variant in a later genetic analysis, and the association was replicated in an independent cohort. Presence/absence analyses assumed roughly uniform sequencing depth across donors, an assumption that may not hold. Because counts were too low, seventeen rarely observed V segments, including chromosome 9 orphons, were excluded from the earlier analysis of about 500 of the donors. The authors suggested that the approach could potentially be extended to other disease states and immunological phenotypes. In a later analysis, HLA-associated TCR beta chains showed more clonal expansion and lower generation probabilities than non-associated chains that were equally common. According to a later genetic analysis, donors in an Asian-associated ancestry cluster had fewer N-insertions in productive TCRs than the roughly 660-donor mean. The classifier was reported to diagnose cytomegalovirus status with high specificity and sensitivity in both the original cohort and the validation cohort. Most CMV-associated TCR beta chains appeared to be HLA-restricted in a later analysis, and the HLA associations seemed to be driven largely by CMV exposure. Correlated functional status among segregating V segments might be attributable to linkage disequilibrium, but an unknown experimental factor could not be ruled out. In a later analysis, TCR association rates were found to vary across HLA loci, with the most associated TCRs seen for DRB1 alleles and the fewest for HLA-C alleles. When HLA alleles, especially DR and DQ, strongly co-occurred, TCR associations were difficult to assign to individual alleles. Because HLA typing was unavailable for some donors at each locus, only the typed subset was used in association tests. In the study, approximately 150 TCR beta chains were listed as associated with cytomegalovirus. According to a later analysis, parvovirus B19, influenza, CMV and Epstein-Barr virus appeared linked to several top co-occurrence clusters. Most TCR sequences were seen in very few donors, while some public TCRs were found in many individuals. In vitro tests confirmed that a few of the cytomegalovirus-associated TCR beta chains recognize cytomegalovirus antigens. In a later analysis, 15,000 to 20,000 TCR beta sequences were associated with specific HLA alleles at a false discovery rate of 0.05.

Points on this clone: Its antigen is unknown. No much larger clone exists at a distance of one base, and base qualities are not known.

The receptor library was made with the immunoSEQ multiplex PCR assay. The multiplex PCR relied on a mix of 60 forward primers for TCR Vbeta segments and 13 reverse primers for TCR Jbeta segments. The CDR3 region of rearranged TCR beta genes was amplified from genomic DNA with a multiplex PCR assay. Amplified TCR beta libraries were sequenced as 87-base-pair reads on the Illumina HiSeq System. The study's own analysis went as follows. Across the roughly 670 repertoires, a later analysis counted some 81 million unique TCR beta chains, roughly 11 million of which were shared by at least two donors. Raw reads were error-corrected and collapsed into unique sequences by a nearest-neighbor algorithm in which closely related sequences were merged to remove PCR and sequencing errors. V, D and J gene segments were assigned by aligning CDR3 sequences to IMGT reference sequences. For a sequence to be retained, at least a six-nucleotide match to both a V gene segment and a J gene segment was required. A rearrangement counted as productive if the CDR3 had no stop codons and remained in frame with V and J, and every other rearrangement counted as non-productive. CDR3 was defined according to IMGT convention as the region running from the second conserved V-encoded cysteine to the conserved J-encoded phenylalanine. Sequences without an unambiguous match to a single V gene segment were excluded from the earlier analysis of several hundred of the donors. In an earlier analysis of a few hundred of the donors, V segments were called functional above 56.7% productive rearrangements and were called segregating when the between-donor standard deviation exceeded 5%. A statistical classification framework was built to diagnose cytomegalovirus status from the catalog of TCR beta chain sequences. A later analysis assigned V and J genes by comparing TCR nucleotide sequences with IMGT/GENE-DB human TR gene sequences. The TCRdist pipeline was used in a later analysis to assign CDR3 sequences and most-parsimonious VDJ recombination scenarios. In a later analysis, every TCR beta chain was defined by the combination of its CDR3 amino acid sequence and its V-gene family, and reads without a unique V-gene family were dropped. As a way to deal with suspected cross-contamination and a sequencing artifact, a later analysis dropped 450 to 600 nucleotide sequences that were highly shared and had low generation probability. In a later analysis, a clonal expansion index for each public chain was calculated from normalized within-repertoire ranks of inferred template counts. A later analysis computed generation probabilities with a VDJ recombination model fitted to out-of-frame rearrangements, and checked the results against IGoR. In a later analysis, hypergeometric tests were used to score TCR-TCR, TCR-HLA and TCR-CMV co-occurrence, with a repertoire-size bias correction applied to TCR pairs. False discovery rates were estimated in a later analysis by permuting HLA or CMV assignments 20 times. A later analysis grouped co-occurring TCRs with DBSCAN, adding TCRdist sequence similarity when clustering within HLA-allele-positive subsets. Co-occurrence clustering excluded repertoires with fewer than 30,000 or more than 120,000 public chains, plus five with anomalous nucleotide sharing. The table comes from immuneACCESS by way of TCRdb, which keeps in-frame sequences with V and J called. Part of the clones is missing from these tables; in studies checked, under half for an unresolved V gene and the rest for unknown reasons. V and J calls plus clone size are reproduced from that table; the DNA served to infer D and trimming. This sample has around 120,000 clones in its table, and around 80% of those were observed once. The ten biggest clones cover 3.5% to 4.5% of the sample.

Taken from cysteine to phenylalanine, the CDR3 has 18 residues. Only CDR3 DNA is held: 54 bases, read in frame from base 1. The germline V gene supplies CDR1 SGHDN and CDR2 FVKESK. V loses 4 bases at its end and J loses 2 bases; junction bases beyond the gene matches: 8. The cohort comprised some 730 healthy bone marrow donors. At the time of sampling, all cohort members were nominally healthy, though unrecorded immune exposures were likely present. The donor tested CMV seropositive and was one of the 289 seropositive cohort members. Every donor gave a peripheral blood sample, and the peripheral blood mononuclear cells from that sample were used for TCR beta sequencing. The Qiagen DNeasy Blood Extraction Kit was used to extract genomic DNA from the blood cell samples.

This TCR derives from a man aged 25-45 years in good health and CMV-seropositive. The rearrangement joined TRBV14 to TRBJ2-3, with 14 middle bases fitting TRBD2. Sequencing was performed on PBMCs. The CDR3 here reads CASSPGLAGDLYTDTQYF. The DNA is TGTGCCAGCAGCCCGGGACTAGCGGGGGATCTTTACACAGATACGCAGTATTTT.